Presented here are 18 T cell receptor beta chains from one specimen sequenced in a study of T cell responses to AZD1222 COVID-19 vaccine. Here immunoSEQ multiplex PCR was the method, and the copy in TCRdb shows in-frame clones only, minus some. In the table there are about 110,000 clones, roughly 88% of which are singletons. The material was peripheral blood, obtained on day 0 of AZD1222 vaccination. The origin of the receptors is an adult in good health.

The V call is TRBV7-8, the J call TRBJ2-1; D may be TRBD2 (5 bases). From germline, CDR1 is SGHVS and CDR2 FQNEAQ. V was pared by 3 bases and J by 8 bases, with 8 bases between. The CDR3 totals 12 residues. The CDR3: CASSLTGYEQFF. In nucleotides, the CDR3 is TGTGCCAGCAGCTTGACGGGATATGAGCAGTTCTTC.

The rearrangement joins TRBV11-1 to TRBJ1-1; TRBD1 is a possible D gene (6 bases). V lost 7 bases and J 1 base, leaving 19 bases between the germline ends. The CDR3 length is 16 residues. The germline CDR1 and CDR2 sequences are SGHAT and FQDESV (reference sequence). In nucleotides, the CDR3 is TGTGCCAGCATTGCCGGGGGGCGTCTGGGGAACACTGAAGCTTTCTTT. Protein: CASIAGGRLGNTEAFF.

The chain employs TRBV4-2 and TRBJ2-1, with 10 bases fitting TRBD1. The length of the CDR3 is 16 residues. Germline assignment: CDR1 LGHNA and CDR2 YNFKEQ. Trimming took 5 bases from V and 9 from J; bases not matched to a gene: 13. This CDR3 is CASSVARTGGDGEQFF. CDR3 coding DNA: TGTGCCAGCAGCGTGGCAAGGACAGGGGGGGACGGTGAGCAGTTCTTC.

This clone was seen once. The chain recombines TRBV11-1 with TRBJ2-7; tentatively, D is TRBD1 (5 bases). The CDR3 contains 14 residues. The V end was cut by 8 bases, the J end by 0 bases, with 14 bases between. Germline V gene sequence: CDR1 SGHAT, CDR2 FQDESV (reference sequence). CDR3 in amino acids: CASRRTSNSYEQYV. CDR3 in DNA: TGTGCCAGCCGGCGGACATCCAACTCCTACGAGCAGTACGTC.

The CDR3 region is CASSLRTSGGTNQKETQYF. CDR3 in DNA: TGTGCCAGCAGCTTAAGGACTAGCGGAGGTACAAACCAGAAAGAGACCCAGTACTTC. This sequence joins TRBV11-2 and TRBJ2-5; 10 bases agree with TRBD2. The CDR3 extends over 19 amino acids. V shed 2 bases, J shed 3 bases, and the junction held 15 bases outside the gene matches. Germline values: CDR1 SGHAT, CDR2 FQNNGV.

The genes are TRBV5-1 and TRBJ2-3; TRBD2 aligns across 9 bases. This CDR3 region has 19 residues. V was pared by 6 bases and J by 1 base, with 18 bases of the junction left unmatched. CDR1 SGHRS and CDR2 YFSETQ come from the germline V gene. The CDR3 sequence is CASTSGPSGGSTRTDTQYF. CDR3 sequence (DNA): TGCGCCAGCACCTCTGGTCCCAGCGGGGGGTCAACACGCACAGATACGCAGTATTTT.

This chain uses TRBV7-2 with TRBJ1-1, with D hard to call. Looked up from germline, CDR1 is SGHTA and CDR2 is FQGNSA. With 3 bases removed from V and 0 bases from J, the gap between germline ends came to 5 bases. This CDR3 is built from 13 residues. The CDR3 DNA reads TGTGCCAGCAGCTTCTCGGTGAACACTGAAGCTTTCTTT. Its translation is CASSFSVNTEAFF.

The J gene is TRBJ1-1, the V gene TRBV27, with D possibly matching TRBD1 (6 bases). Germline V CDR1 and CDR2: MNHEY, SMNVEV (reference sequence). The CDR3 loop spans 16 amino acids. V gave up 10 bases and J gave up 4 bases, with 25 bases separating them. The DNA for the CDR3 is TGTGCCACCTCACCCACGGGCGGGGGCCTTGGCACTGAAGCTTTCTTT. It translates to CATSPTGGGLGTEAFF.

This clone was seen once. The V call is TRBV7-2, the J call TRBJ1-6; weak D call: TRBD1 (6 bases). This CDR3 is 16 amino acids long. The germline V gene encodes CDR1 SGHTA and CDR2 FQGNSA. The V and J ends lost 4 bases and 4 bases respectively, with 14 bases between them. The CDR3 nucleotides are TGTGCCAGCAGCTCCAGGGGTTCAGGATATAATTCACCCCTCCACTTT. Encoded protein: CASSSRGSGYNSPLHF.

The genes are TRBV28 and TRBJ1-4; 8 bases fit TRBD1. V dropped 5 bases and J dropped 10; count of bases not matched to a gene: 9. Germline V gives CDR1 MDHEN, CDR2 SYDVKM. The CDR3 has 14 amino acids. The CDR3 loop reads CASSPLDREGKLFF. Written as DNA, the CDR3 is TGTGCCAGCAGTCCCTTGGACAGGGAGGGAAAACTGTTTTTT.

The DNA of the CDR3 is TGTGCCAGCAGTCCGTTACTCGGACAGCTCCTAGAGCAGTACTTC. This translates into CASSPLLGQLLEQYF. The chain is built from TRBV28 and TRBJ2-7; D perhaps matches TRBD1 (6 bases). CDR3 length equals 15 residues. The germline CDR1 and CDR2 sequences are MDHEN and SYDVKM. V lost 5 bases, J lost 7 bases, and 21 bases lay in between.

The chain links TRBV4-2 to TRBJ1-1, with no clear D. The germline V gene has CDR1 LGHNA and CDR2 YNFKEQ. V lost 2 bases, J lost 4 bases, and 11 bases lay in between. This CDR3 has 14 residues. The CDR3 spells CASSQPRRGTEAFF. DNA for the CDR3: TGTGCCAGCAGCCAACCCCGGCGGGGCACTGAAGCTTTCTTT.

The DNA for the CDR3 is TGTGCCAGCAGTCCCACTAGCGGGAACACCGGGGAGCTGTTTTTT. It codes for CASSPTSGNTGELFF. The rearrangement uses TRBV6-2 or TRBV6-3 and TRBJ2-2; the match to TRBD2 covers 8 bases. CDR3 length equals 15 residues. Trimming removed 5 bases from V and 1 base from J; junction bases left unmatched: 3. Germline V gene sequence: CDR1 MNHEY, CDR2 SVGEGT.

The CDR3 DNA sequence: TGCGCCAGCAGCTTGGCGGGGTGGAATTCACCCCTCCACTTT. Its protein is CASSLAGWNSPLHF. The V call is TRBV5-1, the J call TRBJ1-6; D unclear. CDR1 and CDR2 from the germline V gene are SGHRS and YFSETQ. The CDR3 extends over 14 amino acids. V lost 0 bases and J 7 bases, leaving 8 bases between the germline ends.

This sequence joins TRBV3-1 (or the pseudogene TRBV3-2) and TRBJ1-2, with 7 bases identical to TRBD1. The trim removed 0 bases at V and 4 bases at J, leaving 5 bases unmatched. The germline V gene has CDR1 LGHDT and CDR2 YNNKEL (reference sequence). The CDR3 extends over 15 amino acids. This chain's CDR3 is CASSQDQDRSYGYTF. CDR3 in DNA: TGTGCCAGCAGCCAAGATCAGGACAGGAGCTATGGCTACACCTTC.

This sequence joins TRBV30 and TRBJ2-1; D may correspond to TRBD1 or TRBD2 (5 bases each). This CDR3 spans 15 amino acids. Germline V gives CDR1 GTSNPN, CDR2 SVGIG (reference sequence). V gave up 3 bases and J gave up 0 bases, with 12 bases separating them. CDR3 sequence reads: CAWSPGTGSYNEQFF. The CDR3 nucleotides are TGTGCCTGGAGCCCCGGGACGGGCTCCTACAATGAGCAGTTCTTC.

J is TRBJ2-6 and V is TRBV19; D perhaps matches TRBD2 (7 bases). The CDR3 is 17 residues long. V lost 0 bases and J 4 bases, leaving 13 bases between the germline ends. Germline V gene sequence: CDR1 LNHDA, CDR2 SQIVND (reference sequence). The CDR3, as DNA: TGTGCCAGTAGTATAGATCGGCGGGGGCCAGGGGCCAACGTCCTGACTTTC. Residues: CASSIDRRGPGANVLTF.

This chain uses TRBV6-5 with TRBJ1-3; D remains ambiguous. This CDR3 is built from 15 residues. Germline CDR1 reads MNHEY; CDR2 reads SVGAGI. V shed 7 bases and J shed 2 bases, with 15 bases lying between them. CDR3 DNA sequence: TGTGCCAGCACTCCTTTGCGGCGGACTGGAAACACCATATATTTT. Protein product: CASTPLRRTGNTIYF.